Given below is one T cell receptor beta chain in context. This sample is drawn from a study of cytomegalovirus exposure and HLA in healthy donors. 60 Vbeta and 13 Jbeta primers were used in PCR. This table comes from immunoSEQ multiplex PCR, and its TCRdb copy is limited to in-frame clones, with some not included. This sample has some 210,000 clones; about 89% occur once, and the top ten carry 1% to 1.5%. With V trimmed by 6 bases and J by 5 bases, 12 bases remained unmatched. The CDR3 loop spans 17 amino acids. Germline V lookup: CDR1 SGHRS, CDR2 YFSETQ. The chain recombines TRBV5-1 with TRBJ2-1, with TRBD2 matching 12 bases. The origin of this receptor is a man under 40 in good health and CMV-seronegative. The specimen sequenced was PBMCs. CDR3 nucleotide sequence: TGCGCCAGCATCAATACCCTAGCGGGAGGGCCCAACAATGAGCAGTTCTTC. Translation: CASINTLAGGPNNEQFF.